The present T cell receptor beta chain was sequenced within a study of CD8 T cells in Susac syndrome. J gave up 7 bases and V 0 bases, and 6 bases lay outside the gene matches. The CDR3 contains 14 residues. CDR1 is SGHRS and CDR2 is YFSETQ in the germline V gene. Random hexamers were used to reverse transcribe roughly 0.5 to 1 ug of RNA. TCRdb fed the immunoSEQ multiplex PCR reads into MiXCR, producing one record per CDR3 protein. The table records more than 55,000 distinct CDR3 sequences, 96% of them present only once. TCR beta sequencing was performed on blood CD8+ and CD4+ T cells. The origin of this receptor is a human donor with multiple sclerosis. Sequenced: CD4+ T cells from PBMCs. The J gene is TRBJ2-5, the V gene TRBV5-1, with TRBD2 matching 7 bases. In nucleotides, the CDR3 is TGCGCCAGCAGCTTGGCCGGGACGGGGGGGACCCAGTACTTC. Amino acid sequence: CASSLAGTGGTQYF. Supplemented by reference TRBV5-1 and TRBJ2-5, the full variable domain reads KAGVTQTPRYLIKTRGQQVTLSCSPISGHRSVSWYQQTPGQGLQFLFEYFSETQRNKGNFPGRFSGRQFSNSRSEMNVSTLELGDSALYLCASSLAGTGGTQYFGPGTRLLVL.